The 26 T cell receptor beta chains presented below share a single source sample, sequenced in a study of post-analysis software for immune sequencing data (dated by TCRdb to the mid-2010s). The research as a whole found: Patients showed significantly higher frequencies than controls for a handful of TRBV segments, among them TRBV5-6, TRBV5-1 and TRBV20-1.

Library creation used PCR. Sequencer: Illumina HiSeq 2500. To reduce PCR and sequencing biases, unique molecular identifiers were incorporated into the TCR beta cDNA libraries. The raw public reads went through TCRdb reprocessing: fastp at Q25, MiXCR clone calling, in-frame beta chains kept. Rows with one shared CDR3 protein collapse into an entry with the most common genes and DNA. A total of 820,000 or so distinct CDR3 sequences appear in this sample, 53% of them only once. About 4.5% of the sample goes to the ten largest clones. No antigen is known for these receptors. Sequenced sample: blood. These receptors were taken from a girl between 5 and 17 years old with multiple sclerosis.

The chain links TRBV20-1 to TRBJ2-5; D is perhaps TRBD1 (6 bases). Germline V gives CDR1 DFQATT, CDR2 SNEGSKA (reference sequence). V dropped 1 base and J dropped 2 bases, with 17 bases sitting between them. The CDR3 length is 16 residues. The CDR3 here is CSARGGADSQQETQYF. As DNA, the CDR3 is TGCAGTGCTAGAGGAGGGGCGGACAGCCAACAAGAGACCCAGTACTTC.

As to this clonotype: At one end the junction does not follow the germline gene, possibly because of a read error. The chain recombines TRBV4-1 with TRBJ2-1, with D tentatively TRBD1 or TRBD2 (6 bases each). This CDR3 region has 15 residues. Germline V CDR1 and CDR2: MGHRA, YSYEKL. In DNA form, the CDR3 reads TGCGCCAGCAGCCAAGACCGGGGGCGCCACAACGAGCAGTTCTTC. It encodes CASSQDRGRHNEQFF.

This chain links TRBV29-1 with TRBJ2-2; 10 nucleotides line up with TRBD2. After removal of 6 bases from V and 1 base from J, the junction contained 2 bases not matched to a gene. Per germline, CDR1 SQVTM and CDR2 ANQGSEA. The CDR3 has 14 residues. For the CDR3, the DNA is TGCAGCGTAGCGGGAGGGTTGAACACCGGGGAGCTGTTTTTT. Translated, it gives CSVAGGLNTGELFF.

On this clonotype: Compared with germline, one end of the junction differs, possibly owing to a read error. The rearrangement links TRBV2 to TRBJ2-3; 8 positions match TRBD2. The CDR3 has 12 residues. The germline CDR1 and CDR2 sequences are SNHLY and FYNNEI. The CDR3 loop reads CAGAGDADAQYF. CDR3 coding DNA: TGTGCCGGAGCGGGGGACGCAGATGCGCAGTATTTT. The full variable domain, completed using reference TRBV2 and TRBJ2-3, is EPEVTQTPSHQVTQMGQEVILRCVPISNHLYFYWYRQILGQKVEFLVSFYNNEISEKSEIFDDQFSVERPDGSNFTLKIRSTKLEDSAMYFCAGAGDADAQYFGPGTRLTVL.

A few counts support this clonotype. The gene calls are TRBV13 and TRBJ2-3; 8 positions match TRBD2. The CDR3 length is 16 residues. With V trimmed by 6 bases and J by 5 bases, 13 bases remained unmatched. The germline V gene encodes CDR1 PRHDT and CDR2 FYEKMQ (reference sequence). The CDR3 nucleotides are TGTGCCAGCAGTCTCAGGACTAGCCCCCGGGGAGATACGCAGTATTTT. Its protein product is CASSLRTSPRGDTQYF.

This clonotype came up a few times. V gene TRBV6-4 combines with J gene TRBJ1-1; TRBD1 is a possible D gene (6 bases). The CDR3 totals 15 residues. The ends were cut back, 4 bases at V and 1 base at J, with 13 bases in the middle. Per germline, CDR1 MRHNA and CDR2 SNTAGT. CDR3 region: CASSAGAGPNTEAFF. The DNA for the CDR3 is TGTGCCAGCAGTGCGGGGGCGGGACCGAACACTGAAGCTTTCTTT.

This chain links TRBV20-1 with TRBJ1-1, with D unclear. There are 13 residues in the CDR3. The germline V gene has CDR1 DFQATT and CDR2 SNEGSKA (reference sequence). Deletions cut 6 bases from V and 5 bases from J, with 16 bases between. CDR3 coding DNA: TGCAGTGCCAAAGCGGGAAGATGGACTGAAGCTTTCTTT. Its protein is CSAKAGRWTEAFF.

CDR3 sequence: CASVAGGGDGYTF. CDR3 nucleotide sequence: TGTGCCAGCGTTGCGGGGGGAGGTGATGGCTACACCTTC. The rearrangement uses TRBV2 and TRBJ1-2; a possible D gene is TRBD1 (5 bases). Trimming left V 8 bases short and J 6 bases short, with 16 bases between. The CDR3 runs to 13 residues. Germline-derived CDR1 and CDR2 are SNHLY and FYNNEI.

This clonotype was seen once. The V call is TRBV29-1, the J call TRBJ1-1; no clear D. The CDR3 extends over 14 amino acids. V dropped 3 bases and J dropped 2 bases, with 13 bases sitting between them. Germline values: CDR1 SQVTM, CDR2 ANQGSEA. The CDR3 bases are TGCAGCGTTGAGGGCAGACTAGTTAACACTGAAGCTTTCTTT. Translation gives CSVEGRLVNTEAFF.

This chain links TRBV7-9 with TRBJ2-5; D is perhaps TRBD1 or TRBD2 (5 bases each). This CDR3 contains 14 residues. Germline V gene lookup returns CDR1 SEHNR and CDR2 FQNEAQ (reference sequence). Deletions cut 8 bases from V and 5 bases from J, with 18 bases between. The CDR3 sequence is CASGTWGVGETQYF. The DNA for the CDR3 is TGTGCCAGCGGGACCTGGGGAGTCGGGGAGACCCAGTACTTC.

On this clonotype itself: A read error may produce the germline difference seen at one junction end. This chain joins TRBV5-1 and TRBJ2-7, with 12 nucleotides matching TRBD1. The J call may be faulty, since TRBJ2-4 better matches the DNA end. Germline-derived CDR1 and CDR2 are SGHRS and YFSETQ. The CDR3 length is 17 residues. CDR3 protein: CANSLEHGDRGQYIQYF. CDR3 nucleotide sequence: TGCGCCAACAGCTTGGAGCATGGGGACAGGGGGCAATACATTCAGTACTTC.

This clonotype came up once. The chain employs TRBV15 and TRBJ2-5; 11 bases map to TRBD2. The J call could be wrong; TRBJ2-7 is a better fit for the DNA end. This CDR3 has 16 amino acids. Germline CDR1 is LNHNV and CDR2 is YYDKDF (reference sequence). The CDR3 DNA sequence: TGTGCCACCAGCAGAGATTTACTAGCGGGAGCCCACGAGCAGTACTTC. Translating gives CATSRDLLAGAHEQYF.

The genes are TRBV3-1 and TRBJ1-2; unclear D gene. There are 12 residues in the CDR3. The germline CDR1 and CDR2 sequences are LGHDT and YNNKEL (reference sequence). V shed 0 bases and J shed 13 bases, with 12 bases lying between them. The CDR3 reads CASSQDRERCTF. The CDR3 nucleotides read TGTGCCAGCAGCCAAGATAGAGAGCGATGCACCTTC.

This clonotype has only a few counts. The CDR3 loop is CASSVDRGPYEQYF. CDR3 in DNA: TGTGCCAGCAGCGTCGACAGGGGGCCCTACGAGCAGTACTTC. The gene calls are TRBV7-2 and TRBJ2-7; 10 bases map to TRBD1. Trimming at V came to 5 bases and at J to 2 bases, leaving 3 bases not matched to a gene. This CDR3 region has 14 residues. The germline gives CDR1 SGHTA, CDR2 FQGNSA.

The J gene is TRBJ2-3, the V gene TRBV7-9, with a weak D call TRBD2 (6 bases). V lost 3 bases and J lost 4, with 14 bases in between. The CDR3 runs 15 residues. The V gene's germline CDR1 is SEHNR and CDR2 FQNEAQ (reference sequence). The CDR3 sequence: CASSLGIAAPDTQYF. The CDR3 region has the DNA TGTGCCAGCAGCTTGGGGATAGCGGCGCCAGATACGCAGTATTTT.

CDR3: CASSLDRTSGRKTQYF. CDR3 coding DNA: TGTGCCAGCAGCTTAGATAGGACTAGCGGGAGGAAGACCCAGTACTTC. The rearrangement joins TRBV7-2 to TRBJ2-7; 14 bases agree with TRBD2. Near its end, the DNA agrees better with TRBJ2-5, so the J call may be wrong. The CDR3 consists of 16 residues. The germline gives CDR1 SGHTA, CDR2 FQGNSA.

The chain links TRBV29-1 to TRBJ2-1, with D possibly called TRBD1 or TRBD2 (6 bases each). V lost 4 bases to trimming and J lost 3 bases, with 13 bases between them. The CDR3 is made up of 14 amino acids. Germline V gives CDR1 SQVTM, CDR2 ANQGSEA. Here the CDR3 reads CSVGGANLYNEQFF. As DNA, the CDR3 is TGCAGCGTTGGGGGGGCGAACCTCTACAATGAGCAGTTCTTC.

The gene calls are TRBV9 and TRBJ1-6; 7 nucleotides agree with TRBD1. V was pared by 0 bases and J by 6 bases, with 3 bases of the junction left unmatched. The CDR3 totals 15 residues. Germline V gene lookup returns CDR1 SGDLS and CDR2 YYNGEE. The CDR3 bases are TGTGCCAGCAGCGTAGAGAGACAGGGTAATTCACCCCTCCACTTT. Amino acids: CASSVERQGNSPLHF.

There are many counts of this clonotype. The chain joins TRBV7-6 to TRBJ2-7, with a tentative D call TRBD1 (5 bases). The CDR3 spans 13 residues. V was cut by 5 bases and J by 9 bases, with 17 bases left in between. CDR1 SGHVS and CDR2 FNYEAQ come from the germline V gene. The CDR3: CASSPNTRAMQYF. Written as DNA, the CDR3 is TGTGCCAGCAGCCCCAACACCAGGGCGATGCAGTACTTC.

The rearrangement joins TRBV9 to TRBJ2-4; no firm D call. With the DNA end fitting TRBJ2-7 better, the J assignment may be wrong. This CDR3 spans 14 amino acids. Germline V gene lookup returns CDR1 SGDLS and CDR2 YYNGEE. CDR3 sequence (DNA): TGTGCCAGCAGCGTAGGGTCACTATCCTACGAGCAGTACTTC. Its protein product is CASSVGSLSYEQYF.

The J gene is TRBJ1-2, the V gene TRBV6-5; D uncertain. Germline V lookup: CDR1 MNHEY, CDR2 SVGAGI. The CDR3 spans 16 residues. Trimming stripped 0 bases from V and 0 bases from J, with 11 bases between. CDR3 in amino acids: CASSYSRAGPNYGYTF. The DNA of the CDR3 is TGTGCCAGCAGTTACTCCCGGGCAGGACCTAACTATGGCTACACCTTC.

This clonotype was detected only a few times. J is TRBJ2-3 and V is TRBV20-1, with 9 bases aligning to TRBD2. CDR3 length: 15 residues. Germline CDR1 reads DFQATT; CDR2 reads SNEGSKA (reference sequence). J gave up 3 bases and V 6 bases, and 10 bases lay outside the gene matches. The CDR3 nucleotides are TGCAGTGCAGGCCCTCTAGCGGGGAGAACAGATACGCAGTATTTT. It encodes CSAGPLAGRTDTQYF.

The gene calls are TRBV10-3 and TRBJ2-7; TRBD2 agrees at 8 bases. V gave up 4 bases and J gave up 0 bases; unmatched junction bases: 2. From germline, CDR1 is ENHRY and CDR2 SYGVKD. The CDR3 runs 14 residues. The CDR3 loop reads CAISVAGSSYEQYF. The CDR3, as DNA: TGTGCCATCAGTGTAGCGGGGAGCTCCTACGAGCAGTACTTC.

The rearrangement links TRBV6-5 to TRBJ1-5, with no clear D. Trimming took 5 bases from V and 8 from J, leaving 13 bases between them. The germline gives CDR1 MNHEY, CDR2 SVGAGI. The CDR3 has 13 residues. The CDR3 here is CASSRVEGEPQHF. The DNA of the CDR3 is TGTGCCAGCAGTCGAGTTGAAGGCGAGCCCCAGCATTTT.

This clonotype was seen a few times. CDR3 amino acids: CASSQGPETQYF. The CDR3 DNA follows: TGTGCCAGCAGCCAAGGACCGGAGACCCAGTACTTC. The chain joins TRBV3-1 to TRBJ2-5, with D uncertain. This CDR3 is built from 12 residues. Deletions cut 1 base from V and 5 bases from J, with 5 bases between. Germline V gene data show CDR1 as LGHDT and CDR2 as YNNKEL (reference sequence).

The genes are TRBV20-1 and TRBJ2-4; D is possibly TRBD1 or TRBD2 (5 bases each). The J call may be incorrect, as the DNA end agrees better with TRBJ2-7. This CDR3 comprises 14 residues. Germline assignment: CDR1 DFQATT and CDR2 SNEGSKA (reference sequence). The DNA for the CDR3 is TGCAGTGCTAGAGATCGACGGGGACCCTACGAGCAGTACTTC. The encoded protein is CSARDRRGPYEQYF.